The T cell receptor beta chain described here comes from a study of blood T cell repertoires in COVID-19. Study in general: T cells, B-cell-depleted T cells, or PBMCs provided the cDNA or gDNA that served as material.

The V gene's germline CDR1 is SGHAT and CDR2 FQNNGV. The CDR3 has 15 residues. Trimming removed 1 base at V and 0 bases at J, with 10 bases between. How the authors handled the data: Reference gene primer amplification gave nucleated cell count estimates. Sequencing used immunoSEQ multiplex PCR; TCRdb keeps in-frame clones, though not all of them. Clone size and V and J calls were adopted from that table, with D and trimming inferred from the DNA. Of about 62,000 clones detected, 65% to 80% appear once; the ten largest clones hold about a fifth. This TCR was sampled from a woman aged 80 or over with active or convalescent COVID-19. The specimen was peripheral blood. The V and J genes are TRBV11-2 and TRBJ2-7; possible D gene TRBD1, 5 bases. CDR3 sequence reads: CASSLGGRSSYEQYF. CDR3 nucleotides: TGTGCCAGCAGCTTAGGGGGCCGGAGCTCCTACGAGCAGTACTTC.